Below are 24 T cell receptor beta chains sequenced from a single sample in a study of blood T cell repertoires in COVID-19. TCRdb's table, derived via immunoSEQ multiplex PCR, lists solely in-frame clones and lacks some. The repertoire holds around 250,000 clones, with more than 80% as singletons. The source material was peripheral blood. The receptors shown here come from a woman in her twenties or thirties with active or convalescent COVID-19.

The chain employs TRBV30 and TRBJ1-4, with D unresolved. The germline V and J ends were trimmed by 0 bases and 3 bases, with 8 bases remaining between them. Germline V gene sequence: CDR1 GTSNPN, CDR2 SVGIG (reference sequence). The CDR3 is made up of 14 amino acids. CDR3 DNA sequence: TGTGCCTGGAGTGTAGATAACTCTAATGAAAAACTGTTTTTT. Encoded protein: CAWSVDNSNEKLFF.

This clone was seen just once. The rearrangement uses TRBV9 and TRBJ1-6; 8 bases fit TRBD1. The CDR3 is 13 amino acids. With V trimmed by 2 bases and J by 8 bases, 0 bases remained unmatched. Germline CDR1 and CDR2: SGDLS and YYNGEE. The CDR3: CASSVGQDSPLHF. The CDR3 region has the DNA TGTGCCAGCAGCGTGGGACAGGATTCACCCCTCCACTTT.

The chain uses TRBV24-1 and TRBJ2-2, with 10 positions matching TRBD1. Germline CDR1 reads KGHDR; CDR2 reads SFDVKD. Unmatched junction bases numbered 14, after V lost 7 bases and J lost 4 bases. CDR3 length: 18 amino acids. CDR3: CATSNTGTGALGTGELFF. For the CDR3, the DNA is TGTGCCACCAGCAATACCGGGACAGGGGCATTGGGCACCGGGGAGCTGTTTTTT.

The V call is TRBV3-1 (or the pseudogene TRBV3-2), the J call TRBJ2-3; D may be TRBD2 (6 bases). Germline V gene sequence: CDR1 LGHDT, CDR2 YNNKEL (reference sequence). The length of the CDR3 is 17 residues. V lost 2 bases and J lost 0, with 15 bases in between. Here the CDR3 reads CASSQTTPGTSTDTQYF. The CDR3 DNA follows: TGTGCCAGCAGCCAAACTACTCCCGGGACTAGCACAGATACGCAGTATTTT.

V is TRBV12-3 or TRBV12-4 and J is TRBJ1-6, with D possibly being TRBD1 (5 bases). The ends were cut back, 7 bases at V and 6 bases at J, with 10 bases in the middle. The CDR3 is 13 amino acids. CDR3 in DNA: TGTGCCAGCACCCGGGACTTTAATTCACCCCTCCACTTT. Its translation: CASTRDFNSPLHF.

This chain connects TRBV5-1 to TRBJ2-6, with TRBD1 matching over 7 bases. CDR1 and CDR2 (germline): SGHRS, YFSETQ. V lost 5 bases and J lost 0; bases outside the gene matches: 5. There are 16 residues in the CDR3. DNA for the CDR3: TGCGCCAGCAGAGGGACAGCCCCCTCTGGGGCCAACGTCCTGACTTTC. It is translated as CASRGTAPSGANVLTF.

CDR3 loop: CASSLEMRGGRETQYF. The CDR3 DNA sequence: TGTGCCAGCAGCTTAGAAATGCGGGGGGGCCGGGAGACCCAGTACTTC. This rearrangement joins TRBV7-2 to TRBJ2-5; 9 positions agree with TRBD2. V trimming: 1 base; J trimming: 5 bases; junction bases outside the gene matches: 8. The CDR3 length is 16 residues. Germline values: CDR1 SGHTA, CDR2 FQGNSA.

The chain joins TRBV10-3 to TRBJ2-5; TRBD2 matches at 7 bases. This CDR3 is 17 amino acids long. The V gene's germline CDR1 is ENHRY and CDR2 SYGVKD. V shed 0 bases and J 9 bases; nucleotides not matched to a gene: 16. CDR3 DNA: TGTGCCATCAGTGAGTCGGCAGCGGGGACCCCACAAGGGGCCCAGTACTTC. Translated: CAISESAAGTPQGAQYF.

The V gene is TRBV5-1, the J gene TRBJ2-7; 11 nucleotides line up with TRBD2. The germline CDR1 and CDR2 sequences are SGHRS and YFSETQ. The V segment lost 4 bases and the J segment 0 bases; nucleotides outside the gene matches: 6. CDR3 length: 16 residues. Here the CDR3 DNA reads TGCGCCAGCAGCCTCCAGGGACTAGCGGTCTCCTACGAGCAGTACTTC. This codes for CASSLQGLAVSYEQYF.

J is TRBJ1-2 and V is TRBV6-2 or TRBV6-3; D is perhaps TRBD1 (6 bases). Germline lookup yields CDR1 MNHEY and CDR2 SVGEGT. This CDR3 is built from 17 residues. V was cut by 2 bases and J by 6 bases, with 22 bases left in between. The CDR3 DNA reads TGTGCCAGCAGTTACGGGACTACAGGGCGGCGTCAGGATGGCTACACCTTC. It specifies CASSYGTTGRRQDGYTF.

The chain joins TRBV29-1 to TRBJ1-1, with D maybe TRBD1 (5 bases). The CDR3 loop spans 13 amino acids. Trimming left V 3 bases short and J 7 bases short, with 15 bases between. Germline V CDR1 and CDR2: SQVTM, ANQGSEA. CDR3 sequence reads: CSVDGGVTDEAFF. The CDR3 nucleotides read TGCAGCGTTGATGGGGGGGTTACAGATGAAGCTTTCTTT.

The V gene is TRBV19, the J gene TRBJ1-1, with TRBD1 identical over 9 bases. This CDR3 has 17 amino acids. With 7 bases clipped from V and 5 bases from J, the junction kept 17 bases outside the gene matches. CDR1 LNHDA and CDR2 SQIVND come from the germline V gene (reference sequence). The CDR3 coding sequence is TGTGCCAGTAACGACCCGGGACAGGGTGGTTATAATACTGAAGCTTTCTTT. This sequence encodes CASNDPGQGGYNTEAFF.

The rearrangement links TRBV19 to TRBJ2-5; the D gene is possibly TRBD1 (5 bases). The V gene lost 4 bases and the J gene lost 1 base, with 13 bases spanning the gap. The CDR3 contains 15 residues. Germline CDR1 LNHDA, CDR2 SQIVND (reference sequence). This CDR3 is CASSTRTLFQETQYF. The CDR3, as DNA: TGTGCCAGTAGTACAAGGACACTCTTCCAAGAGACCCAGTACTTC.

The genes are TRBV30 and TRBJ1-4, with 8 bases aligning to TRBD1. Trimming cost V 3 bases and J 8 bases; bases outside gene matches: 5. Germline V gene sequence: CDR1 GTSNPN, CDR2 SVGIG (reference sequence). The CDR3 is 13 residues long. CDR3 protein: CAWRIAGGEKLFF. CDR3 DNA sequence: TGTGCCTGGAGAATTGCAGGGGGCGAAAAACTGTTTTTT. Supplemented by reference TRBV30 and TRBJ1-4, the full variable domain reads SQTIHQWPATLVQPVGSPLSLECTVEGTSNPNLYWYRQAAGRGLQLLFYSVGIGQISSEVPQNLSASRPQDRQFILSSKKLLLSDSGFYLCAWRIAGGEKLFFGSGTQLSVL.

Here the CDR3 reads CASSSFDEQYF. The CDR3 DNA sequence: TGTGCCAGCAGTTCCTTCGACGAGCAGTACTTC. This chain connects TRBV6-6 to TRBJ2-7, with unresolved D. This CDR3 has 11 residues. Germline CDR1 reads MNHNY; CDR2 reads SVGAGI (reference sequence). V lost 4 bases and J lost 5, with 6 bases in between.

The V gene is TRBV5-1, the J gene TRBJ1-4; 10 bases map to TRBD1. Germline CDR1 and CDR2: SGHRS and YFSETQ. V shed 4 bases, J shed 7 bases, and the junction held 4 bases outside the gene matches. The CDR3 extends over 14 amino acids. CDR3 sequence (DNA): TGCGCCAGCAGCGAGGGACAGGGGTCTGAAAAACTGTTTTTT. This encodes CASSEGQGSEKLFF.

The chain uses TRBV12-3 or TRBV12-4 and TRBJ1-1, with D tentatively TRBD1 (6 bases). The CDR3 sequence is 13 residues long. V gave up 6 bases and J gave up 4 bases, with 12 bases separating them. CDR3 bases: TGTGCCAGCAGGTCTACAGGGAGCACTGAAGCTTTCTTT. Protein: CASRSTGSTEAFF.

The rearrangement joins TRBV30 to TRBJ2-4; tentative D call: TRBD1 (6 bases). Trimming removed 4 bases from V and 0 bases from J, with 10 bases in between. Germline CDR1 and CDR2: GTSNPN and SVGIG (reference sequence). The CDR3 spans 14 residues. DNA for the CDR3: TGTGCCTGGACAAGGACAGCAGCCAAAAACATTCAGTACTTC. It translates to CAWTRTAAKNIQYF. The variable domain in full, completed from reference TRBV30 and TRBJ2-4, reads SQTIHQWPATLVQPVGSPLSLECTVEGTSNPNLYWYRQAAGRGLQLLFYSVGIGQISSEVPQNLSASRPQDRQFILSSKKLLLSDSGFYLCAWTRTAAKNIQYFGAGTRLSVL.

This clone showed up just a few times. The DNA for the CDR3 is TGTGCCAGCAGCTCCGGACTGTCCGGCTCCTACAATGAGCAGTTCTTC. Its translation: CASSSGLSGSYNEQFF. V is TRBV7-9 and J is TRBJ2-1; a possible D gene is TRBD2 (5 bases). Between the trimmed V and J ends, which lost 4 bases and 0 bases, there was a span of 13 bases. Germline loops: CDR1 SEHNR, CDR2 FQNEAQ (reference sequence). The CDR3 is made up of 16 amino acids.

In its sample, this clone was seen once. The V gene is TRBV7-9, the J gene TRBJ2-1, with 9 bases that match TRBD1. The CDR3 extends over 14 amino acids. CDR1 and CDR2 (germline): SEHNR, FQNEAQ (reference sequence). The junction had 5 bases not matched to a gene; V was cut back by 8 bases and J by 3 bases. CDR3 sequence reads: CASWGQGDYNEQFF. The CDR3 nucleotides are TGTGCCAGCTGGGGACAGGGCGACTACAATGAGCAGTTCTTC.

The J gene is TRBJ2-2, the V gene TRBV7-9, with D perhaps TRBD1 (5 bases). This CDR3 has 14 amino acids. The V gene lost 7 bases and the J gene lost 1 base, with 10 bases spanning the gap. CDR1 SEHNR and CDR2 FQNEAQ come from the germline V gene (reference sequence). The CDR3 sequence: CASKVTENTGELFF. The CDR3, as DNA: TGTGCCAGCAAAGTGACAGAGAACACCGGGGAGCTGTTTTTT. The entire variable domain, with the rest obtained from reference TRBV7-9 and TRBJ2-2, is as follows: DTGVSQNPRHKITKRGQNVTFRCDPISEHNRLYWYRQTLGQGPEFLTYFQNEAQLEKSRLLSDRFSAERPKGSFSTLEIQRTEQGDSAMYLCASKVTENTGELFFGEGSRLTVL.

The chain has TRBV14 and TRBJ2-1, with D possibly matching TRBD2 (5 bases). CDR3 length: 15 residues. In germline, CDR1 is SGHDN, CDR2 FVKESK. V lost 1 base and J 8 bases, leaving 15 bases between the germline ends. The CDR3 protein is CASSQVELALDEQFF. CDR3 nucleotides: TGTGCCAGCAGCCAAGTCGAGTTAGCGTTAGATGAGCAGTTCTTC.

The chain joins TRBV5-1 to TRBJ2-3; D is perhaps TRBD1 (6 bases). V lost 4 bases, J lost 0 bases, and 9 bases lay in between. This CDR3 is built from 14 residues. Germline V lookup: CDR1 SGHRS, CDR2 YFSETQ. CDR3 protein: CASSVDRSTDTQYF. CDR3 nucleotides: TGCGCCAGCAGCGTTGACAGGAGCACAGATACGCAGTATTTT.

The chain couples TRBV5-1 to TRBJ1-3; no clear D. V lost 4 bases to trimming and J lost 4 bases, with 9 bases between them. The CDR3 runs to 13 residues. Germline CDR1 SGHRS, CDR2 YFSETQ. In DNA, the CDR3 is TGCGCCAGCAGCCCTGACTTCGGAAACACCATATATTTT. Its translation: CASSPDFGNTIYF. Full variable domain (rest looked up from reference TRBV5-1 and TRBJ1-3): KAGVTQTPRYLIKTRGQQVTLSCSPISGHRSVSWYQQTPGQGLQFLFEYFSETQRNKGNFPGRFSGRQFSNSRSEMNVSTLELGDSALYLCASSPDFGNTIYFGEGSWLTVV.